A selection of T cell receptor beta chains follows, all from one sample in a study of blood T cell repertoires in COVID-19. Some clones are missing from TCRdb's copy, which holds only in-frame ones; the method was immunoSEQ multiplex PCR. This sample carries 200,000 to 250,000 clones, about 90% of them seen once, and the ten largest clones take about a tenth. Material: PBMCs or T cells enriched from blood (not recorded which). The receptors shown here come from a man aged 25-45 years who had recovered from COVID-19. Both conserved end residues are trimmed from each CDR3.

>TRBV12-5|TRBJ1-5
ASATGLVGNQPQH
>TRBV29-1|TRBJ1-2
SVETVELDYGYT
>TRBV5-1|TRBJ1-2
ASSFSVTGVDYGYT
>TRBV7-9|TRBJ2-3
ASSLQGAYSDTQY
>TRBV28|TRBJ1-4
ASSLGQINEKLF
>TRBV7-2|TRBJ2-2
ASSSRDRRIGELF
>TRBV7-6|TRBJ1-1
ASSSGTGIDMNTEAF
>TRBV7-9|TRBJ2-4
ASSSEQGGWALAKNIQY
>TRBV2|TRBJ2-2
ASSDFRTGGEGGELF
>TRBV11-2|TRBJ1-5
ASSLGYRGTQPQH
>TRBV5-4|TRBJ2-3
ASSLGSGGIDTQY
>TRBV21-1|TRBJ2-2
ASSHGTPNTGELF
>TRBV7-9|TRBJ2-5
ASSLGGRGETQY
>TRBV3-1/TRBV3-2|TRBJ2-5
ASSQFSGRGGETQY
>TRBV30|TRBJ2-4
AWSVVASGRAYVKNIQY